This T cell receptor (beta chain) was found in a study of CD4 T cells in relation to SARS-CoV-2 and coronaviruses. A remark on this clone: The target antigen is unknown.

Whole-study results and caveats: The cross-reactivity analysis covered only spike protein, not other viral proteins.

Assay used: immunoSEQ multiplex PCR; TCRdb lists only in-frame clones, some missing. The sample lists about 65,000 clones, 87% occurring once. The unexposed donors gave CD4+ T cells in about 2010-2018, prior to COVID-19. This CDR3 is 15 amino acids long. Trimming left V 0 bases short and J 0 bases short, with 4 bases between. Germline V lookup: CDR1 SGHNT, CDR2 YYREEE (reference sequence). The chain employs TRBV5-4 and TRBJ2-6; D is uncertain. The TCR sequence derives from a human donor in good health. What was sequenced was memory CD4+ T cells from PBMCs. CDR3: CASSLASSGANVLTF. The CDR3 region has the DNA TGTGCCAGCAGCTTGGCCTCCTCTGGGGCCAACGTCCTGACTTTC.